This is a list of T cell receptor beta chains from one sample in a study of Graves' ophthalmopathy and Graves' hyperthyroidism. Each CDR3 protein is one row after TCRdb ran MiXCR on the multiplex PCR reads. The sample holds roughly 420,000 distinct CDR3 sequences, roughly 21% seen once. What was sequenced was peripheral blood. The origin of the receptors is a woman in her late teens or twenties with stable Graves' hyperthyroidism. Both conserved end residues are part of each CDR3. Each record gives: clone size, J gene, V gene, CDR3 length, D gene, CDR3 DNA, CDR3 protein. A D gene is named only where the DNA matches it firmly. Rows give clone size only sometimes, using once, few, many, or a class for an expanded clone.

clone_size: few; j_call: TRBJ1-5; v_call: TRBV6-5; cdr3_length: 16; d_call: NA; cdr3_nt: TGTGCCAGCAGTTACTCGAGCAGGGTGGTGGTCCAGCCCCAGCATTTT; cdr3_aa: CASSYSSRVVVQPQHF
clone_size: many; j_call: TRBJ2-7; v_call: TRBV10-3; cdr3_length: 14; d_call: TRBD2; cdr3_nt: TGTGCCATCAGTGGAGGAGCGGGAGCAAACGAGCAGTACTTC; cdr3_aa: CAISGGAGANEQYF
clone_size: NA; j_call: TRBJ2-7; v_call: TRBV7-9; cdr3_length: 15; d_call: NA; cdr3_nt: TGTGCCAGCAGCTTATCCCAGGGAAGCTCCTACGAGCAGTACTTC; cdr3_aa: CASSLSQGSSYEQYF
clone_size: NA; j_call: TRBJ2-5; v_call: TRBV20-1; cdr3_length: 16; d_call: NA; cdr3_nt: TGCAGTGCTAGTTCACGGGGGTATCCGTACCAAGAGACCCAGTACTTC; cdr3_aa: CSASSRGYPYQETQYF
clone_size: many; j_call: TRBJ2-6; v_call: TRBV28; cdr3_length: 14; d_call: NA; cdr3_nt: TGTGCCAGCAGTTTAGTCTCTGGGGCCAACGTCCTGACTTTC; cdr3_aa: CASSLVSGANVLTF
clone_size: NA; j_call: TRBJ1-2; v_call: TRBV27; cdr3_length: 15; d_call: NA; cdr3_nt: TGTGCCAGCAGTTTATCATCCGGTGGAGGGGATGGCTACACCTTC; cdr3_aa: CASSLSSGGGDGYTF
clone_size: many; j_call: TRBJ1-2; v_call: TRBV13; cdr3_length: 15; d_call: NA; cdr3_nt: TGTGCCAGCAGCTTAGGCATACGAAAAGTGTATGGCTACACCTTC; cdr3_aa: CASSLGIRKVYGYTF
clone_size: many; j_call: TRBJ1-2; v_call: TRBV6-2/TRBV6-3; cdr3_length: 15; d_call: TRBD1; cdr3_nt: TGTGCCAGCAGTTCCGGACGGGACAGGGGCTATGGCTACACCTTC; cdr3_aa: CASSSGRDRGYGYTF
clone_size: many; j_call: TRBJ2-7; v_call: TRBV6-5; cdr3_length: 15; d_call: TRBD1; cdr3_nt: TGTGCCAGCAGTTTGAGTTCGGACAGGGCCTACGAGCAGTACTTC; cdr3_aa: CASSLSSDRAYEQYF
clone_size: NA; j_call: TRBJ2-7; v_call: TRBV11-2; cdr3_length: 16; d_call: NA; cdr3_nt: TGTGCCAGCAGCTTAGGACCCAGCGCAATACCCCACGAGCAGTACTTC; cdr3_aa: CASSLGPSAIPHEQYF
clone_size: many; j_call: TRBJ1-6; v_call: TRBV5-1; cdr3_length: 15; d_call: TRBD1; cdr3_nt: TGCGCCAGCAGCGATGGGGACAGGGTTGAAATGCTCCTCCACTTT; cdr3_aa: CASSDGDRVEMLLHF
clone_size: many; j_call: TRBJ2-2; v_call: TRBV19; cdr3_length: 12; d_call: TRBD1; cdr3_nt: TGTGCCAGTAGAGGACAGGGTCGAGAGCTGTTTTTT; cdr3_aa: CASRGQGRELFF
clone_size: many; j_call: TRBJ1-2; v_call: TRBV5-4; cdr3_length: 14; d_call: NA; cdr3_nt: TGTGCCAGCAGCTTGGGGGACATTAACTATGGCTACACCTTC; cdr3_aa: CASSLGDINYGYTF
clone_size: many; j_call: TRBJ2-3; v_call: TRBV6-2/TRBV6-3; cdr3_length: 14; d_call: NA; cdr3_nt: TGTGCCAGCTGTAACTTCCTAAGCACAGATACGCAGTATTTT; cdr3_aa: CASCNFLSTDTQYF